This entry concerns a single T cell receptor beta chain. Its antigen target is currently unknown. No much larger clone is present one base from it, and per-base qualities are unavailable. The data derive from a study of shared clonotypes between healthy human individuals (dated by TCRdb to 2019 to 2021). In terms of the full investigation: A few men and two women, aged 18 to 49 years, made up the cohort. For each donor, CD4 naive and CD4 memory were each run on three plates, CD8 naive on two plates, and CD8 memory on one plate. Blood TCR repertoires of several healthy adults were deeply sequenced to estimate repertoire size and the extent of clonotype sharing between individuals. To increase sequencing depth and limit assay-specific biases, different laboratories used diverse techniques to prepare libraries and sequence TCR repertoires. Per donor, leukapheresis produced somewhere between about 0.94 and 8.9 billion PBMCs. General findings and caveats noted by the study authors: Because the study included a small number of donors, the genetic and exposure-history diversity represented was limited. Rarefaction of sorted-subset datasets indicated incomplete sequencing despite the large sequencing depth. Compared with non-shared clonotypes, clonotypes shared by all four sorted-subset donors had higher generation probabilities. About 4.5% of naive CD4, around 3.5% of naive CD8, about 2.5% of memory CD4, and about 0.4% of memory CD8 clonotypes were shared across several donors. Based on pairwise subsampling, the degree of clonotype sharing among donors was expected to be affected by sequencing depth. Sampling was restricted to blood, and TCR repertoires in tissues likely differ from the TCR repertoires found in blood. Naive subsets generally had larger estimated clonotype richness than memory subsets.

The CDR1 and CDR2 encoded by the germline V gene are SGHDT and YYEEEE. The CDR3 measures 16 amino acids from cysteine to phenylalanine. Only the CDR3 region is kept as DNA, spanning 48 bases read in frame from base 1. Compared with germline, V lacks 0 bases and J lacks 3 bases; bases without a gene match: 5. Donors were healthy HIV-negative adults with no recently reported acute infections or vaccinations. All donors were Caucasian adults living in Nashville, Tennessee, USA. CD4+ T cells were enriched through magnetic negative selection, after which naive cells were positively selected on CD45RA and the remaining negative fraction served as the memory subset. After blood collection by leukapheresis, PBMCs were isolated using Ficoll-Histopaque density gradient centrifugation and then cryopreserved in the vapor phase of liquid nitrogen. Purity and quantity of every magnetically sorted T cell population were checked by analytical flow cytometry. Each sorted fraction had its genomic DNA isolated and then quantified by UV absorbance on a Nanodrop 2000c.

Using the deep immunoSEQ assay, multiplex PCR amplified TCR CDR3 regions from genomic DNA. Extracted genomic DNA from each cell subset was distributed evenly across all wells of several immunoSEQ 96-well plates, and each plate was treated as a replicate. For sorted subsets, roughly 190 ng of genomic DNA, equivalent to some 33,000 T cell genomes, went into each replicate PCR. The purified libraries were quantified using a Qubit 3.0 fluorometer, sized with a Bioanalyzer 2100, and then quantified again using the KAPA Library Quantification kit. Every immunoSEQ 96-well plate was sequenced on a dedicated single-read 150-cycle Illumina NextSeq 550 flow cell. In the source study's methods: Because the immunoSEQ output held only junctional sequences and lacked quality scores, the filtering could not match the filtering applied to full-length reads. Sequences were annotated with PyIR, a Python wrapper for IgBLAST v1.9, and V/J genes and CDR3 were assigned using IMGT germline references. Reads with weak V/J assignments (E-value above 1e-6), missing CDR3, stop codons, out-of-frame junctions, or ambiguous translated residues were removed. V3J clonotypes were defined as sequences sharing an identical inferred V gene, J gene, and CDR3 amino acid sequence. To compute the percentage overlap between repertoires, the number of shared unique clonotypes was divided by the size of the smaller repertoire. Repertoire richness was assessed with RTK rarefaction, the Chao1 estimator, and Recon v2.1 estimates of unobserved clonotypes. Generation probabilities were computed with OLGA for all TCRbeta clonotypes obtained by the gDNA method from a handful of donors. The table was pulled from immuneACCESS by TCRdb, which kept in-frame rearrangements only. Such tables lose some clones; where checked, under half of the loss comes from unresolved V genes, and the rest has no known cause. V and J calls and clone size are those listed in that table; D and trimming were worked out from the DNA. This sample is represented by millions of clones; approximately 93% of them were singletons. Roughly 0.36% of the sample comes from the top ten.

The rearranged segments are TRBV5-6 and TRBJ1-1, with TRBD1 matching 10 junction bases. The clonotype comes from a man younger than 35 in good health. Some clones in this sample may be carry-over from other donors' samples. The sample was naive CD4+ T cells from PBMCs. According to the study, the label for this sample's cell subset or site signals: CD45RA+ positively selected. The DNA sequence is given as TGTGCCAGCAGCTTGGACGGGACAGGGGAAGACACTGAAGCTTTCTTT. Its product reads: CASSLDGTGEDTEAFF. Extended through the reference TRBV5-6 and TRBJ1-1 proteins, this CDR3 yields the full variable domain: DAGVTQSPTHLIKTRGQQVTLRCSPKSGHDTVSWYQQALGQGPQFIFQYYEEEERQRGNFPDRFSGHQFPNYSSELNVNALLLGDSALYLCASSLDGTGEDTEAFFGQGTRLTVV.